Following are 10 T cell receptor beta chains from one sample sequenced in a study of blood T cell repertoires in COVID-19. This table comes from immunoSEQ multiplex PCR, and its TCRdb copy is limited to in-frame clones, with some not included. The sample holds 150,000 to 200,000 clones, 85% to 90% seen once. The material sequenced was peripheral blood. These receptors all stem from a woman in her seventies with COVID-19, enrolled during active disease.

J is TRBJ2-3 and V is TRBV28, with 13 nucleotides matching TRBD2. Losses at the gene ends were 3 bases for V and 0 bases for J; bases not matched to a gene: 6. This CDR3 has 18 residues. Germline CDR1 MDHEN, CDR2 SYDVKM. CDR3 protein: CASSFRLAGGRSTDTQYF. CDR3 DNA: TGTGCCAGCAGTTTCAGACTAGCGGGGGGCCGTAGCACAGATACGCAGTATTTT.

The CDR3: CAWRLAGGPVEQFF. The CDR3 region has the DNA TGTGCCTGGCGGTTAGCGGGGGGGCCGGTTGAGCAGTTCTTC. The V and J genes are TRBV30 and TRBJ2-1; 11 bases are a match to TRBD2. The CDR3 has 14 residues. Germline V CDR1 and CDR2: GTSNPN, SVGIG (reference sequence). V shed 5 bases, J shed 9 bases, and the junction held 9 bases outside the gene matches.

This clone was picked up a small number of times. The gene calls are TRBV9 and TRBJ1-1; a weak D match, TRBD1 (5 bases). V lost 4 bases to trimming and J lost 0 bases, with 13 bases between them. Germline V gene data show CDR1 as SGDLS and CDR2 as YYNGEE. The length of the CDR3 is 15 residues. As DNA, the CDR3 is TGTGCCAGCAGCCCCAGGTGGGGGGTGAACACTGAAGCTTTCTTT. Translating gives CASSPRWGVNTEAFF.

In nucleotides, the CDR3 is TGTGCCAGTGCCCGGGACATCGAAGCTTTCTTT. It specifies CASARDIEAFF. V usage is TRBV19 and J usage is TRBJ1-1; TRBD1 might be the D (6 bases). Trimming took 8 bases from V and 8 from J, leaving 12 bases between them. CDR1 and CDR2 (germline): LNHDA, SQIVND (reference sequence). This CDR3 is 11 amino acids long.

V and J are TRBV19 and TRBJ2-1, with 8 bases fitting TRBD1. Germline V gives CDR1 LNHDA, CDR2 SQIVND (reference sequence). Unmatched junction bases numbered 7, after V lost 7 bases and J lost 5 bases. This CDR3 spans 14 amino acids. CDR3 sequence: CASTDRGRNNEQFF. Written as DNA, the CDR3 is TGTGCCAGTACAGACAGGGGCCGGAACAATGAGCAGTTCTTC.

The chain links TRBV3-1 (or the pseudogene TRBV3-2) to TRBJ1-1; no reliable D call. V was clipped by 0 bases and J by 5 bases, with 16 bases between them. The CDR3 extends over 16 amino acids. CDR1 and CDR2 from the germline V gene are LGHDT and YNNKEL (reference sequence). The CDR3 nucleotides read TGTGCCAGCAGCCAAGATGGGGTGTCCCCGGGAACTGAAGCTTTCTTT. It codes for CASSQDGVSPGTEAFF.

The rearrangement joins TRBV6-4 to TRBJ1-2; 9 positions agree with TRBD1. Germline lookup yields CDR1 MRHNA and CDR2 SNTAGT. V was clipped by 6 bases and J by 5 bases; unmatched bases: 7. The CDR3 sequence is 14 residues long. CDR3: CASSAYGTGYGYTF. The CDR3 DNA follows: TGTGCCAGCAGCGCTTACGGGACAGGGTATGGCTACACCTTC.

The chain carries TRBV19 and TRBJ1-1, with a tentative D call TRBD1 (5 bases). V was clipped by 3 bases and J by 8 bases, with 7 bases between them. This CDR3 comprises 11 residues. Germline CDR1 LNHDA, CDR2 SQIVND (reference sequence). DNA of the CDR3: TGTGCCAGTAGTATCCGACAGGAAGCTTTCTTT. Amino acid sequence: CASSIRQEAFF.

The chain combines TRBV9 with TRBJ2-2, with a tentative D call TRBD2 (5 bases). Between the trimmed V and J ends, which lost 6 bases and 4 bases, there was a span of 10 bases. Germline CDR1 is SGDLS and CDR2 is YYNGEE. The CDR3 sequence is 13 residues long. The CDR3 DNA is TGTGCCAGCACCGGGGTTAGCACCGGGGAGCTGTTTTTT. Amino acid sequence: CASTGVSTGELFF.

This clone has more than one count but fewer than ten. The chain combines TRBV3-1 (or the pseudogene TRBV3-2) with TRBJ1-2; D call uncertain. The germline V and J ends were trimmed by 0 bases and 7 bases, with 9 bases remaining between them. Germline assignment: CDR1 LGHDT and CDR2 YNNKEL (reference sequence). This CDR3 region has 13 residues. CDR3 amino acids: CASSQDKRGGYTF. Written as DNA, the CDR3 is TGTGCCAGCAGCCAAGATAAGAGAGGTGGCTACACCTTC.